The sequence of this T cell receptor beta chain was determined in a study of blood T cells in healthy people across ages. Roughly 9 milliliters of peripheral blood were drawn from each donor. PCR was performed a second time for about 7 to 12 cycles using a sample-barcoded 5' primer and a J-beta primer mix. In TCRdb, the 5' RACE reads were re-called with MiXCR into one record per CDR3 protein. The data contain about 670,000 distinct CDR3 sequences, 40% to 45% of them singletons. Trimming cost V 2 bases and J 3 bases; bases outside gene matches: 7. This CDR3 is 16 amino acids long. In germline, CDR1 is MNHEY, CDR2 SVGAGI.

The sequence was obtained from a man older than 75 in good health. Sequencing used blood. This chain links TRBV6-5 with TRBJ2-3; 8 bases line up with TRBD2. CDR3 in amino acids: CASSYEGGRKTDTQYF. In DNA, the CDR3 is TGTGCCAGCAGTTACGAGGGCGGGAGGAAGACAGATACGCAGTATTTT.